A selection of T cell receptor beta chains follows, all from one sample in a study of cytomegalovirus exposure and HLA in healthy donors. Assay used: immunoSEQ multiplex PCR; TCRdb lists only in-frame clones, some missing. The sample carries almost 90,000 clones, 85% recorded once. The sequenced sample consisted of PBMCs. The receptor set was obtained from a man in his forties in good health and CMV-seropositive. The CDR3 runs from the conserved cysteine through the conserved F or W. Fields, in order: clone size, V gene, J gene, CDR3 protein. Clone sizes are given selectively: once, few, many, or a class where the clone is expanded.

-,TRBV5-1,TRBJ2-5,CASTRGSGGAGETQYF
-,TRBV7-9,TRBJ2-2,CASSRTSGNTGELFF
once,TRBV18,TRBJ2-1,CASSPVGLAGEEQFF
few,TRBV7-2,TRBJ1-6,CASSLADGGQANSPLHF
-,TRBV5-1,TRBJ1-2,CASSLMVGQGNYGYTF
few,TRBV30,TRBJ2-2,CAWSPETGNTGELFF
-,TRBV19,TRBJ2-1,CASSGRGFTSYNEQFF
-,TRBV5-5,TRBJ1-2,CASGLYQDYGYTF
once,TRBV7-8,TRBJ2-7,CASSPRGMTYEQYF
-,TRBV5-7,TRBJ2-7,CASSFYRYRIPYEQYF
-,TRBV5-1,TRBJ1-1,CASSLGTGVGTEAFF
-,TRBV6-5,TRBJ1-1,CASSTGTQRGAEAFF
-,TRBV2,TRBJ1-6,CASSEARGVNSPLHF
-,TRBV5-6,TRBJ1-4,CASSSSTGTGNTKLFF
-,TRBV28,TRBJ2-7,CASSFRLAAAYEQYF
-,TRBV4-1,TRBJ2-7,CARGGSGYEQYF
-,TRBV2,TRBJ2-3,CASSDSGEVTDTQYF
-,TRBV6-5,TRBJ1-3,CASSPQGSGNTIYF
-,TRBV7-8,TRBJ2-5,CASSLQGAGGQETQYF
-,TRBV9,TRBJ2-2,CASRLGQGARTGELFF
-,TRBV10-3,TRBJ2-7,CAISEGSGGPYEQYF
-,TRBV6-5,TRBJ2-5,CASSYSMGGEGETQYF
few,TRBV29-1,TRBJ2-1,CSVEDLAGVDNEQFF
-,TRBV9,TRBJ2-3,CASSGPGSSTDTQYF